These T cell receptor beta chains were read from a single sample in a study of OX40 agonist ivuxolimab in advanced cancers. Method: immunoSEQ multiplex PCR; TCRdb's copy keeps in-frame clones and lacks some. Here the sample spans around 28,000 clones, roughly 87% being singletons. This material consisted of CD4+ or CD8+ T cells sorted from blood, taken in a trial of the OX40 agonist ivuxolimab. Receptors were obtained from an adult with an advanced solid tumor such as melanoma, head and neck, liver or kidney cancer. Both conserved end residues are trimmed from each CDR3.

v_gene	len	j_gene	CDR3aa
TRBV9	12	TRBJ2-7	ASSAGQGNYEQY
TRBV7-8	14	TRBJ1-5	ASSLSAFGGNQPQH
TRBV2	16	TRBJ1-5	ASSEALRGVSSNQPQH
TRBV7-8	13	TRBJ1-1	ASSPGVGGFTEAF
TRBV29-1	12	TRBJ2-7	SVEGQGVYGEQY
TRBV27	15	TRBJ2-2	ASSPFGRGDYTGELF
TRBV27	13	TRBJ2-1	ASSSLAGGYNEQF
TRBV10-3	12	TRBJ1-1	AISATGGDTEAF
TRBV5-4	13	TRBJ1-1	ASRLLQGQNTEAF
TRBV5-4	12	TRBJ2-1	ASSFQTRDNEQF
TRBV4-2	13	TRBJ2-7	ASSHRDRGRHEQY
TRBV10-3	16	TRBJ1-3	AISESIMGLRSGNTIY
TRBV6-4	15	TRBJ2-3	ASSDWGRLAPTDTQY
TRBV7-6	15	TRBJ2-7	ASSGHPREADGYEQY
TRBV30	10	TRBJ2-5	AWENLGETQY
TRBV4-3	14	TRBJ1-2	ASSQDSDGGFNGYT
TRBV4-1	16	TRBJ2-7	ASSQDNWLGESSYEQY
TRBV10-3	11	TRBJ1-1	AISEGGNTEAF
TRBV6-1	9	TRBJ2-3	ASSQGDTQY
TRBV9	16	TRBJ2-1	ASSEPLRGGSPSNEQF
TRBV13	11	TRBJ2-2	ASSFRGTGELF
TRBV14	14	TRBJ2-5	ASSQGLAAGWETQY
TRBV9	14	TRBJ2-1	ASSVGVSGTYNEQF
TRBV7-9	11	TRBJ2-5	ASSLISGETQY
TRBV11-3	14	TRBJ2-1	ASSLYQGAPYNEQF
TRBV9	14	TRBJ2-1	ASSGGLAGDYNEQF
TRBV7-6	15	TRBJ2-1	ASSLGTSGNIYNEQF
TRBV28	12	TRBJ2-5	ASSPRTSRETQY
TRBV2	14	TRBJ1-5	ASSEIREDSNQPQH
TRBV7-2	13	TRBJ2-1	ASSSLRGTYNEQF
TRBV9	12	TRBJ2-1	ASSELYFSNEQF
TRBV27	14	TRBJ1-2	ASSPNGVQGARGYT
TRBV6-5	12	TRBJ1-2	ASSLGTWGSGYT
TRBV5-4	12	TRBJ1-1	ASSQAWENTEAF
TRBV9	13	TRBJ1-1	ASSDGQDGSTEAF
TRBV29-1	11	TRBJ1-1	SGWTGRNTEAF
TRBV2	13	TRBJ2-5	ASSARQGARETQY
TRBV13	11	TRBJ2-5	ASSLGQEETQY
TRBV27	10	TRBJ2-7	ASSSRVGEQY
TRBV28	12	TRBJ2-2	ASSSTGPTGELF
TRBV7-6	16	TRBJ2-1	ASSLVVEGSGAHNEQF
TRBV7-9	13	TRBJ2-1	ASSLYRGSYNEQF
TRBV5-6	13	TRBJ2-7	ASSSRTSGIYEQY
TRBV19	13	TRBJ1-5	ASSPWGQGNQPQH
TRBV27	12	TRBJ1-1	ASSSPGLNTEAF
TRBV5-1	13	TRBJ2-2	ASSFGTGLFRELF
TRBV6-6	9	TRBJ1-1	ASSPQGEAF
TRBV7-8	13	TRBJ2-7	ASSPLGQGYDEQY
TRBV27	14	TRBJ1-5	ASSLRSTHSNQPQH
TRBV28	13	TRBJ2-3	ASSPGLAGGDTQY
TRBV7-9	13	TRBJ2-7	ASSLVAGSPYEQY
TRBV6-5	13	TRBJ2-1	ASSYSRRSGDEQF
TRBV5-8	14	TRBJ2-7	ASSLDPARRPYEQY